The sequence of this T cell receptor (beta chain) was determined in a study of cytomegalovirus exposure and HLA in healthy donors. Primers included in the PCR were 60 Vbeta and 13 Jbeta primers. Produced via immunoSEQ multiplex PCR; TCRdb's table is partial and in-frame only. The sample has around 120,000 clones, about 80% seen once. Healthy individuals who donated bone marrow served as the donors. At sampling all donors were nominally healthy, likely with unrecorded immune exposures. The sequence was obtained from a man younger than 30 in good health and CMV-seronegative. Sequenced: PBMCs.

The chain's CDR3 is CASSLGVASSTDTQYF. The CDR3 region has the DNA TGTGCCAGCAGCTTAGGGGTAGCCTCTAGCACAGATACGCAGTATTTT. This chain joins TRBV7-2 and TRBJ2-3; D remains ambiguous. From germline, CDR1 is SGHTA and CDR2 FQGNSA. Trimming took off 1 base at V and 0 bases at J, with 11 bases between the two ends. The CDR3 is made up of 16 amino acids. The whole variable domain, remainder taken from reference TRBV7-2 and TRBJ2-3, is GAGVSQSPSNKVTEKGKDVELRCDPISGHTALYWYRQSLGQGLEFLIYFQGNSAPDKSGLPSDRFSAERTGGSVSTLTIQRTQQEDSAVYLCASSLGVASSTDTQYFGPGTRLTVL.